This T cell receptor beta chain comes out of a study of somatic mutations in cytotoxic T cells in rheumatoid arthritis. About the study: Patients gave 30 ml EDTA peripheral blood immediately after diagnosis, prior to starting treatment. Flow sorting of some V beta antibody-stained T cells reached nearly 100% purity, with V beta1+ cells also TCRB-sequenced.

Profiled with immunoSEQ multiplex PCR; TCRdb holds only in-frame clones, not every one. This table has roughly 16,000 clones, 60% to 85% appearing once. Purity of the CD4+ and CD8+ cells, isolated by positive magnetic bead selection, was checked by flow cytometry. The sequencing input was CD8+ T cells sorted from blood. The TCR sequence derives from an adult with rheumatoid arthritis.

The CDR3 protein is CALYGGENTEAFF. The CDR3 DNA reads TGTGCCCTGTACGGCGGAGAGAACACTGAAGCTTTCTTT. The chain links TRBV2 to TRBJ1-1; no firm D call. V shed 11 bases and J shed 1 base, with 14 bases lying between them. Germline CDR1 and CDR2: SNHLY and FYNNEI. The length of the CDR3 is 13 residues.